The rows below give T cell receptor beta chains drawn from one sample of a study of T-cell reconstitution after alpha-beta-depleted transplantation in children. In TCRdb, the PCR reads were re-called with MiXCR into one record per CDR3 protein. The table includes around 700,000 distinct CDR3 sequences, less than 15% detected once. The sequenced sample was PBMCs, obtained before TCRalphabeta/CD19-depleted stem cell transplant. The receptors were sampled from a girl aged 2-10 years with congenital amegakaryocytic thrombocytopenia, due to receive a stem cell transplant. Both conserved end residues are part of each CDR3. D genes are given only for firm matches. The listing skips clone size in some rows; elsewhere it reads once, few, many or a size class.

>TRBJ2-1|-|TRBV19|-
TGTGCCAGTAGTTCCCCGACGGATGGTCACAATGAGCAGTTCTTC
CASSSPTDGHNEQFF
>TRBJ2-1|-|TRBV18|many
TGTGCCAGCTCACCATTAAAGGGTGCGGGGATAAATGAGCAGTTCTTC
CASSPLKGAGINEQFF
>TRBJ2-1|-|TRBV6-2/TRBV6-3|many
TGTGCCAGCAGTAATCCGGGACAAAATTACAATGAGCAGTTCTTC
CASSNPGQNYNEQFF
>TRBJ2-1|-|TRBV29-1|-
TGCAGCGTTGTCCGACAAAGGGTGGGGGATGAGCAGTTCTTC
CSVVRQRVGDEQFF
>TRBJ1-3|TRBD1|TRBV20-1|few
TGCAGTGCTGCAGGGGGTAACTCTGGAAACACCATATATTTT
CSAAGGNSGNTIYF
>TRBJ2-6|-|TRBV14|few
TGTGCCAGCAGGTCCGTTGGGGCCAACGTCCTGACTTTC
CASRSVGANVLTF
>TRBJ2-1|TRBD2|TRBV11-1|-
TGTGCCAGCAGCTTAGCCGGGACTAGCGGGAGTTGGGCCCTAGGTGAGCAGTTCTTC
CASSLAGTSGSWALGEQFF
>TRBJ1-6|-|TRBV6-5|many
TGTGCCAGCAGTTACTCGAAACAGTATAATTCACCCCTCCACTTT
CASSYSKQYNSPLHF
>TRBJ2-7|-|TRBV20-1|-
TGCAGTGCTAGGTCACGGGACCTTTTCTACGAGCAGTACTTC
CSARSRDLFYEQYF
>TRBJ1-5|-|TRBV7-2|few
TGTGCCAGCAGCTTACGGGGCCCGGGATTAAGCAATCAGCCCCAGCATTTT
CASSLRGPGLSNQPQHF
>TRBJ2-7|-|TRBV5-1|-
TGCGCCAGCAGCTCCACGACCCTCTCCTACGAGCAGTACTTC
CASSSTTLSYEQYF
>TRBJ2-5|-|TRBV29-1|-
TGCATCGTTGAACAGATTCAGGGAGAGACCCAGTACTTC
CIVEQIQGETQYF
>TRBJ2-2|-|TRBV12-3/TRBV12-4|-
TGTGCCAGCAGCTCCGAGGCCGGGGAGCTGTTTTTT
CASSSEAGELFF
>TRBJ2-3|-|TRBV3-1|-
TGTGCCAGCAGCCCCTTGGCCACAGATACGCAGTATTTT
CASSPLATDTQYF
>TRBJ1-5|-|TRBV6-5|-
TGTGCCAGCAGTTATAGATGGTTCCCAGACCTAGGGCAGCCCCAGCATTTT
CASSYRWFPDLGQPQHF
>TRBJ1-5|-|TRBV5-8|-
TGTGCCAGCAGCTTTTTCGAGGGGAGCTATCAGCCCCAGCATTTT
CASSFFEGSYQPQHF